Following are 13 T cell receptor beta chains from one sample sequenced in a study of blood T cell repertoires in COVID-19. Repertoires were generated with immunoSEQ multiplex PCR, while TCRdb's copy carries only in-frame clones and drops some. Of about 200,000 clones listed, roughly 82% are singletons. Material for sequencing was PBMCs or T cells enriched from blood (not recorded which). The origin of the receptors is a woman aged 55-75 years with acute COVID-19.

This chain uses TRBV19 with TRBJ1-6; D might be TRBD1 (5 bases). Trimming shortened V by 10 bases and J by 9 bases, and 10 bases separated the two germline ends. CDR1 LNHDA and CDR2 SQIVND come from the germline V gene (reference sequence). The CDR3 length is 11 residues. In DNA form, the CDR3 reads TGTGCCACAGGGCTAGGTTCACCCCTCCACTTT. It codes for CATGLGSPLHF.

V is TRBV10-1 and J is TRBJ1-6, with 8 bases that match TRBD1. J lost 0 bases, V lost 5 bases, and 3 bases had no gene match. In germline, CDR1 is WNHNN, CDR2 SYGVQD (reference sequence). This CDR3 comprises 16 residues. The CDR3 loop reads CASSLQGASYNSPLHF. The CDR3 coding sequence is TGCGCCAGCAGTCTCCAGGGGGCCTCCTATAATTCACCCCTCCACTTT.

The V call is TRBV27, the J call TRBJ1-2; 9 bases align to TRBD1. Germline loops: CDR1 MNHEY, CDR2 SMNVEV (reference sequence). The junction had 9 bases not matched to a gene; V was cut back by 6 bases and J by 1 base. The CDR3 runs 16 residues. The CDR3 here is CASSPLGQGNNYGYTF. CDR3 DNA: TGTGCCAGCAGCCCGCTCGGACAGGGGAATAACTATGGCTACACCTTC.

The V and J genes are TRBV6-2 or TRBV6-3 and TRBJ2-5; D uncertain. The germline gives CDR1 MNHEY, CDR2 SVGEGT. This CDR3 has 12 amino acids. The V end was cut by 4 bases, the J end by 1 base, with 4 bases between. The CDR3 region is CASSWAQETQYF. CDR3 bases: TGTGCCAGCAGTTGGGCCCAAGAGACCCAGTACTTC.

The V call is TRBV11-2, the J call TRBJ2-7, with D possibly TRBD1 on 5 matching bases. This CDR3 is 14 amino acids long. Trimming took 5 bases from V and 4 from J, leaving 15 bases between them. Germline CDR1 is SGHAT and CDR2 is FQNNGV. The CDR3 DNA reads TGTGCCAGCAGCAATAACAGGTCACCTTACGAGCAGTACGTC. Its protein is CASSNNRSPYEQYV.

This clone showed up just once. V is TRBV5-6 and J is TRBJ2-5, with D possibly matching TRBD2 (6 bases). This CDR3 contains 13 residues. Trimming left V 5 bases short and J 1 base short, with 9 bases between. Germline V gene sequence: CDR1 SGHDT, CDR2 YYEEEE. CDR3 nucleotide sequence: TGTGCCAGCAGTCTGACTAGCCAAGAGACCCAGTACTTC. Translated, it gives CASSLTSQETQYF. Together with reference TRBV5-6 and TRBJ2-5, the CDR3 gives the full variable domain: DAGVTQSPTHLIKTRGQQVTLRCSPKSGHDTVSWYQQALGQGPQFIFQYYEEEERQRGNFPDRFSGHQFPNYSSELNVNALLLGDSALYLCASSLTSQETQYFGPGTRLLVL.

The J gene is TRBJ1-5, the V gene TRBV2; the D gene is possibly TRBD1 (6 bases). V was shortened by 5 bases and J by 1 base, with 12 bases between the two germline ends. CDR1 is SNHLY and CDR2 is FYNNEI in the germline V gene. The CDR3 totals 15 residues. CDR3 in DNA: TGTGCCAGCAGTTCACAGGGAAGCAGCAATCAGCCCCAGCATTTT. This encodes CASSSQGSSNQPQHF.

CDR3 DNA: TGTGCCAGCAGCTCGGACAGGGGTTACAATGAGCAGTTCTTC. Protein: CASSSDRGYNEQFF. This chain connects TRBV13 to TRBJ2-1; 9 positions agree with TRBD1. J was trimmed by 4 bases and V by 4 bases; bases with no gene match: 2. CDR1 and CDR2 from the germline V gene are PRHDT and FYEKMQ (reference sequence). This CDR3 has 14 amino acids.

The rearrangement links TRBV4-1 to TRBJ2-3; 8 nucleotides match TRBD2. The CDR3 has 17 amino acids. Germline values: CDR1 MGHRA, CDR2 YSYEKL. V lost 0 bases to trimming and J lost 2 bases; unmatched junction nucleotides: 7. The CDR3 region is CASSQDLRGGYTDTQYF. The DNA of the CDR3 is TGCGCCAGCAGCCAAGATTTACGGGGGGGGTACACAGATACGCAGTATTTT.

CDR3 DNA: TGTGCCAGCAGTTACTCGACCGAGACTGGGTCCTATGGCTACACCTTC. Translating it yields CASSYSTETGSYGYTF. The rearrangement uses TRBV6-2 or TRBV6-3 and TRBJ1-2; D not certain. There are 16 residues in the CDR3. V was trimmed by 0 bases and J by 4 bases, leaving 15 bases between them. Per the germline V gene, CDR1 is MNHEY and CDR2 is SVGEGT.

This clone was seen only once. The chain is built from TRBV2 and TRBJ1-6; TRBD1 is a possible D gene (6 bases). This CDR3 is 15 amino acids long. The V gene's germline CDR1 is SNHLY and CDR2 FYNNEI. V lost 8 bases and J 7 bases, leaving 18 bases between the germline ends. The CDR3 loop reads CASAREGDPNSPLHF. DNA of the CDR3: TGTGCCAGCGCCCGGGAGGGGGACCCCAATTCACCCCTCCACTTT. Together with reference TRBV2 and TRBJ1-6, the CDR3 gives the full variable domain: EPEVTQTPSHQVTQMGQEVILRCVPISNHLYFYWYRQILGQKVEFLVSFYNNEISEKSEIFDDQFSVERPDGSNFTLKIRSTKLEDSAMYFCASAREGDPNSPLHFGNGTRLTVT.

The chain uses TRBV18 and TRBJ2-7; a weak D match, TRBD2 (5 bases). CDR3 length: 13 amino acids. The V and J ends lost 3 bases and 2 bases respectively, with 8 bases between them. Germline CDR1 is KGHSH and CDR2 is LQKENI. In nucleotides, the CDR3 is TGTGCCAGCTCACCGGCCGGGGCCTACGAGCAGTACTTC. Translated, it gives CASSPAGAYEQYF.

A few counts support this clone. The rearrangement uses TRBV7-2 and TRBJ2-1; no reliable D call. Germline V gene lookup returns CDR1 SGHTA and CDR2 FQGNSA. This CDR3 is 13 amino acids long. Trimming shortened V by 2 bases and J by 8 bases, and 10 bases separated the two germline ends. CDR3 bases: TGTGCCAGCAGCTTAAATCTTTTTGATGAGCAGTTCTTC. Translated: CASSLNLFDEQFF.